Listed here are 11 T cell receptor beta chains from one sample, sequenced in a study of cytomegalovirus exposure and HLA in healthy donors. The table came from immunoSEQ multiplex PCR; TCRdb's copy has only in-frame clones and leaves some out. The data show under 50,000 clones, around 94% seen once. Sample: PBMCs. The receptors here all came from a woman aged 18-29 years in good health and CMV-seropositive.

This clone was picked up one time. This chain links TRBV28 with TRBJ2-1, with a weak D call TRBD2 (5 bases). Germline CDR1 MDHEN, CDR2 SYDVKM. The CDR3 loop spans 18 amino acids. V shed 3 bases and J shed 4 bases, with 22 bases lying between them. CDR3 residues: CASSFRTLDGYEYNEQFF. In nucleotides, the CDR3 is TGTGCCAGCAGTTTCAGGACTCTCGACGGATACGAATACAATGAGCAGTTCTTC. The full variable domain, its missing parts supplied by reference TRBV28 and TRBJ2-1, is DVKVTQSSRYLVKRTGEKVFLECVQDMDHENMFWYRQDPGLGLRLIYFSYDVKMKEKGDIPEGYSVSREKKERFSLILESASTNQTSMYLCASSFRTLDGYEYNEQFFGPGTRLTVL.

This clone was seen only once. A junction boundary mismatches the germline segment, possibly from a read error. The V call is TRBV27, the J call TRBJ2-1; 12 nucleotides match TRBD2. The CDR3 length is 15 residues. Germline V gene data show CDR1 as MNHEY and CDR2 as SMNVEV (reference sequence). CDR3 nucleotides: TGTGTCAGCAGTTCCGGACTAGCGGGGATGAATGAGCAGTTCTTC. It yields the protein CVSSSGLAGMNEQFF.

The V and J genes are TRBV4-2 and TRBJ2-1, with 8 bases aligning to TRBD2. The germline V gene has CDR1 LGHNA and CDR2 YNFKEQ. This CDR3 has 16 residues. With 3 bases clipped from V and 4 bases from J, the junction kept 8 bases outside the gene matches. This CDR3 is CASSQAIAGPYNEQFF. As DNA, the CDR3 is TGTGCCAGCAGCCAGGCTATAGCGGGACCTTACAATGAGCAGTTCTTC.

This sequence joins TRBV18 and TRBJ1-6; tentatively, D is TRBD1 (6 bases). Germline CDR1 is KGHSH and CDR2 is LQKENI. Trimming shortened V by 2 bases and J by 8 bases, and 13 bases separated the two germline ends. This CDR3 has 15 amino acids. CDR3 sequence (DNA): TGTGCCAGCTCACCAGAGACAGGAATAGATTCACCCCTCCACTTT. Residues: CASSPETGIDSPLHF.

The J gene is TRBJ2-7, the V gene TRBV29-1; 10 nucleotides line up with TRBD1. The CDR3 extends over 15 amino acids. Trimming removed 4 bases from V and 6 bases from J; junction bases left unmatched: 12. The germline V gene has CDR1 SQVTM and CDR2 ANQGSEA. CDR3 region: CSVVAGTGEPPEQYF. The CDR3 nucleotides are TGCAGCGTTGTGGCCGGGACAGGGGAACCTCCCGAGCAGTACTTC.

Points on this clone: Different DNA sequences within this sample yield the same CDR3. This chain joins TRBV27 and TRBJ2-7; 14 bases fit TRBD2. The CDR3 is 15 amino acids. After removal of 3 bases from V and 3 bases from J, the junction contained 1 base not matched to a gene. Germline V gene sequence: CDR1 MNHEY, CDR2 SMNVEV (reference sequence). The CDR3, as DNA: TGTGCCAGCAGTTTGGGGACTAGCGGGAGCTACGAGCAGTACTTC. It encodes CASSLGTSGSYEQYF.

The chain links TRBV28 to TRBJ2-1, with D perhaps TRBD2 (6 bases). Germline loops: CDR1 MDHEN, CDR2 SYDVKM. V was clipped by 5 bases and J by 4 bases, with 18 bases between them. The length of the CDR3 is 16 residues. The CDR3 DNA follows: TGTGCCAGCAGTAACCGGGACTCTGTTTTATACAATGAGCAGTTCTTC. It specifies CASSNRDSVLYNEQFF. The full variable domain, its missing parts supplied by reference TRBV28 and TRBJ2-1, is DVKVTQSSRYLVKRTGEKVFLECVQDMDHENMFWYRQDPGLGLRLIYFSYDVKMKEKGDIPEGYSVSREKKERFSLILESASTNQTSMYLCASSNRDSVLYNEQFFGPGTRLTVL.

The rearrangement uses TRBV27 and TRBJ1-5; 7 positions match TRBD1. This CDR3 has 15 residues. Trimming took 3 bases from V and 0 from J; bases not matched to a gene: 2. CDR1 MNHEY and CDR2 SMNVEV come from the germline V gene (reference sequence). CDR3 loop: CASSFGTASNQPQHF. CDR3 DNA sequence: TGTGCCAGCAGTTTTGGGACAGCTAGCAATCAGCCCCAGCATTTT.

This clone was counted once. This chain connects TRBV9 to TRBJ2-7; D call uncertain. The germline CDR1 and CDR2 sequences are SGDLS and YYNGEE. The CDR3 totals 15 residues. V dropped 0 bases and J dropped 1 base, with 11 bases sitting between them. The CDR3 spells CASSVGADLSYEQYF. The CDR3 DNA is TGTGCCAGCAGCGTAGGTGCAGACTTGTCCTACGAGCAGTACTTC.

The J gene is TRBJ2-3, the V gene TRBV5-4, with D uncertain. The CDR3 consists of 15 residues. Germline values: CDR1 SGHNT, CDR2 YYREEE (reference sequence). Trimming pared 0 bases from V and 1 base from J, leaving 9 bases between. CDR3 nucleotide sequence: TGTGCCAGCAGCTTGGGGCAGGCCGGCACAGATACGCAGTATTTT. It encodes CASSLGQAGTDTQYF.

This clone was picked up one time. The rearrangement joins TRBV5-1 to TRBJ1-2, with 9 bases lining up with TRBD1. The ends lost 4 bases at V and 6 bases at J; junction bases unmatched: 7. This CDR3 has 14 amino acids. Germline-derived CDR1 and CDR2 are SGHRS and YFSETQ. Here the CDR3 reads CASSMGQGKDGYTF. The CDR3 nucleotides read TGCGCCAGCAGCATGGGACAGGGAAAGGATGGCTACACCTTC.